The present T cell receptor (beta chain) was sequenced within a study of T cell repertoires in cytomegalovirus infection. The study, taken as a whole, reports: HLA-C-restricted CMV-specific TCR beta clonotypes were dominant in the ex vivo response. CMV carriers having the relevant HLA were flagged by cumulative public TCR beta family frequency.

The CDR3 extends over 12 amino acids. Germline trimming cut 5 bases from V and 9 bases from J; bases unmatched to any gene: 4. On this clonotype: Its antigen is unidentified.

MiXCR, run by TCRdb on the reads, gives a single entry per CDR3 protein. The table includes 300,000 to 400,000 distinct CDR3 sequences, roughly 25% detected once. The sequence derives from a human donor in good health (CMV status not recorded). Some clones in this sample may be carry-over from other donors' samples. This chain uses TRBV12-3 or TRBV12-4 with TRBJ2-1; TRBD2 aligns across 7 bases. The sample consisted of cultured PBMCs, taken from culture after CMV antigen stimulation. The CDR3 DNA follows: TGTGCCAGCAGTGCAGCGGGATTTGAGCAGTTCTTC. As protein: CASSAAGFEQFF.